These 23 T cell receptor beta chains were sequenced from one sample in a study (dated by TCRdb to about 2015). Cells that were CD4+CD25+CD127-/low were the ones isolated as Tregs. Receptor amplification or capture employed 5' RACE. Sequenced on an Illumina MiSeq. TCRdb handled the public reads itself, with Q25 trimming in fastp and clone calling in MiXCR, and kept productive beta chains. Duplicate CDR3 protein sequences are folded into a single record with the most common DNA and genes. The sample table shows tens of thousands of distinct CDR3 sequences, and roughly a fifth are seen once. Together, the top ten hold 4% of the sample. Sequencing was carried out using Tregs sorted from blood. The receptors were sampled from a female donor with breast cancer.

The V and J genes are TRBV5-5 and TRBJ2-7, with D possibly TRBD1 on 5 matching bases. CDR1 and CDR2 (germline): SGHKS, YYEKEE (reference sequence). Between the trimmed V and J ends, which lost 2 bases and 6 bases, there was a span of 15 bases. This CDR3 has 14 residues. The CDR3 spells CASSLSTGLSEQYF. For the CDR3, the DNA is TGTGCCAGCAGCTTATCTACAGGTCTTAGCGAGCAGTACTTC. Combining the CDR3 with reference TRBV5-5 and TRBJ2-7 gives the whole variable domain DAGVTQSPTHLIKTRGQQVTLRCSPISGHKSVSWYQQVLGQGPQFIFQYYEKEERGRGNFPDRFSARQFPNYSSELNVNALLLGDSALYLCASSLSTGLSEQYFGPGTRLTVT.

This clonotype was observed at least ten times. V usage is TRBV6-1 and J usage is TRBJ2-7; no reliable D call. The CDR3 totals 12 residues. Trimming left V 5 bases short and J 2 bases short, with 7 bases between. The germline gives CDR1 MNHNS, CDR2 SASEGT. The CDR3 is CASSYSAYEQYF. The DNA of the CDR3 is TGTGCCAGCAGTTACAGTGCCTACGAGCAGTACTTC.

The chain has TRBV5-1 and TRBJ2-5; 9 positions match TRBD1. V lost 7 bases and J lost 5; bases outside the gene matches: 9. There are 14 residues in the CDR3. Germline V gene data show CDR1 as SGHRS and CDR2 as YFSETQ. CDR3 coding DNA: TGCGCCAGCCATGCGGGACAGGGAGACGAGACCCAGTACTTC. Amino acids: CASHAGQGDETQYF.

This clonotype was detected many times. This chain joins TRBV20-1 and TRBJ1-2; possible D gene TRBD1, 6 bases. The CDR3 length is 13 residues. CDR1 is DFQATT, CDR2 SNEGSKA, per germline (reference sequence). V lost 3 bases, J lost 10 bases, and 18 bases lay in between. The CDR3: CSASQDRPNSYTF. The DNA of the CDR3 is TGCAGTGCTAGTCAGGACAGACCGAATTCCTACACCTTC.

The table lists this clonotype with many counts. The chain joins TRBV29-1 to TRBJ1-2; D call uncertain. Germline assignment: CDR1 SQVTM and CDR2 ANQGSEA. This CDR3 is 12 amino acids long. Trimming left V 6 bases short and J 8 bases short, with 16 bases between. The DNA of the CDR3 is TGCAGCGTATTATCCTCCGTCGGGGGCTACACCTTC. The encoded protein is CSVLSSVGGYTF.

This clonotype was found many times. This chain's CDR3 is CASRDLGSYNEQFF. CDR3 nucleotide sequence: TGTGCCAGCAGGGACCTAGGGTCCTACAATGAGCAGTTCTTC. V is TRBV27 and J is TRBJ2-1, with D unclear. The ends were cut back, 6 bases at V and 1 base at J, with 10 bases in the middle. The CDR3 has 14 residues. Germline CDR1 is MNHEY and CDR2 is SMNVEV (reference sequence).

This clonotype has more than one count but fewer than ten. V usage is TRBV2 and J usage is TRBJ2-2; possibly TRBD1 for D (5 bases). The CDR3 runs 14 residues. Deletions cut 7 bases from V and 4 bases from J, with 13 bases between. From germline, CDR1 is SNHLY and CDR2 FYNNEI. The CDR3 nucleotides read TGTGCCAGCATGAAGGGGTCAGGCACCGGGGAGCTGTTTTTT. Amino acid sequence: CASMKGSGTGELFF.

The chain uses TRBV5-1 and TRBJ2-2, with 7 bases that match TRBD2. Germline CDR1 reads SGHRS; CDR2 reads YFSETQ. V shed 5 bases, J shed 0 bases, and the junction held 4 bases outside the gene matches. CDR3 size: 15 residues. The CDR3 loop is CASRMGGANTGELFF. The DNA of the CDR3 is TGCGCCAGCAGGATGGGAGGGGCGAACACCGGGGAGCTGTTTTTT.

This clonotype turned up a few times. A much larger clone differs from this one at a single base, so this may be a read error. The chain combines TRBV5-1 with TRBJ2-2; 9 bases map to TRBD2. The CDR3 totals 17 residues. Germline CDR1 SGHRS, CDR2 YFSETQ. The CDR3 reads CTSSLAVAGDPTGELFF. CDR3 bases: TGCACCAGCAGCTTGGCGGTAGCGGGAGACCCCACCGGGGAGCTGTTTTTT. The whole variable domain, remainder taken from reference TRBV5-1 and TRBJ2-2, is KAGVTQTPRYLIKTRGQQVTLSCSPISGHRSVSWYQQTPGQGLQFLFEYFSETQRNKGNFPGRFSGRQFSNSRSEMNVSTLELGDSALYLCTSSLAVAGDPTGELFFGEGSRLTVL.

This clonotype was seen more than once but under ten times. V is TRBV2 and J is TRBJ2-3; D ambiguous. V lost 2 bases and J 5 bases, leaving 8 bases between the germline ends. The CDR3 covers 13 residues. Germline V lookup: CDR1 SNHLY, CDR2 FYNNEI. CDR3 DNA sequence: TGTGCCAGCAGTGAACTCGGAGTAGATACGCAGTATTTT. It encodes CASSELGVDTQYF.

This clonotype appeared a few times. This chain links TRBV28 with TRBJ2-7; D gene ambiguous. Deletions cut 5 bases from V and 0 bases from J, with 23 bases between. In germline, CDR1 is MDHEN, CDR2 SYDVKM. CDR3 length: 18 residues. CDR3 amino acids: CASSPEVRARLLSYEQYF. The CDR3 DNA reads TGTGCCAGCAGTCCCGAGGTTCGGGCCAGATTACTCTCCTACGAGCAGTACTTC. The entire variable domain, with the rest obtained from reference TRBV28 and TRBJ2-7, is as follows: DVKVTQSSRYLVKRTGEKVFLECVQDMDHENMFWYRQDPGLGLRLIYFSYDVKMKEKGDIPEGYSVSREKKERFSLILESASTNQTSMYLCASSPEVRARLLSYEQYFGPGTRLTVT.

The chain recombines TRBV4-1 with TRBJ2-3; 9 bases fit TRBD2. Germline trimming cut 4 bases from V and 1 base from J; bases unmatched to any gene: 3. Germline loops: CDR1 MGHRA, CDR2 YSYEKL. This CDR3 has 15 residues. Here the CDR3 DNA reads TGCGCCAGCAGCCCGCGGACTAGCGGCACAGATACGCAGTATTTT. Amino acid sequence: CASSPRTSGTDTQYF.

The V call is TRBV12-3 or TRBV12-4, the J call TRBJ2-3; 8 nucleotides line up with TRBD2. With 5 bases clipped from V and 4 bases from J, the junction kept 11 bases outside the gene matches. The CDR3 covers 16 residues. Here the CDR3 DNA reads TGTGCCAGCAGTCCTACAGCGGGAGAGAGCTCAGATACGCAGTATTTT. It specifies CASSPTAGESSDTQYF.

Concerning this clonotype: The CDR3 carries no conserved terminal phenylalanine or tryptophan, so it likely arises from a read error. CDR3 region: CASSEGEQGRDGYTY. CDR3 sequence (DNA): TGTGCCAGCAGTGAGGGGGAACAGGGAAGGGATGGCTACACCTAC. The chain links TRBV12-3 or TRBV12-4 to TRBJ1-2, with a possible D match to TRBD1 (6 bases). CDR3 length: 15 residues. V lost 5 bases, J lost 6 bases, and 19 bases lay in between.

V is TRBV28 and J is TRBJ1-3; D perhaps matches TRBD1 (5 bases). Germline assignment: CDR1 MDHEN and CDR2 SYDVKM. Trimming took 3 bases from V and 0 from J, leaving 12 bases between them. The CDR3 spans 16 residues. CDR3 nucleotide sequence: TGTGCCAGCAGTTTGTCCGGGACCCTCTCTGGAAACACCATATATTTT. This translates into CASSLSGTLSGNTIYF.

The rearrangement uses TRBV6-6 and TRBJ1-3; D call uncertain. V dropped 8 bases and J dropped 0 bases, with 8 bases sitting between them. CDR1 MNHNY and CDR2 SVGAGI come from the germline V gene (reference sequence). This CDR3 contains 13 residues. CDR3: CASDEGSGNTIYF. The CDR3 DNA sequence: TGTGCCAGCGATGAGGGCTCTGGAAACACCATATATTTT.

This clonotype occurred many times. A read error is likely, as this CDR3 ends without the conserved phenylalanine or tryptophan. The limits of the CDR3 on the DNA are not certain, so only TCRdb's listed CDR3 is given. The chain employs TRBV20-1 and TRBJ2-7; no check of the table's D call, TRBD2, against the DNA was made. CDR1 is DFQATT and CDR2 is SNEGSKA in the germline V gene (reference sequence). The CDR3 length is 11 residues, termini included. The CDR3 is CSARSGDSNFL.

Only a few counts were recorded for this clonotype. The chain combines TRBV5-1 with TRBJ1-1; D is undetermined. Trimming left V 2 bases short and J 1 base short, with 12 bases between. The CDR3 contains 15 residues. CDR1 and CDR2 (germline): SGHRS, YFSETQ. The CDR3 DNA follows: TGCGCCAGCAGCTTCCGGGTCGCTGCGAACACTGAAGCTTTCTTT. Protein product: CASSFRVAANTEAFF.

Turning to this clonotype: A much larger clone differs from this one at a single base, so this may be a read error. V usage is TRBV4-1 and J usage is TRBJ2-2; possibly TRBD2 for D (6 bases). The germline CDR1 and CDR2 sequences are MGHRA and YSYEKL. CDR3 size: 15 residues. The CDR3 region is CASSQAGVGIGELLF. CDR3 DNA sequence: TGCGCCAGCAGCCAAGCGGGAGTGGGCATCGGGGAGCTGCTTTTT.

With regard to this clonotype: The junction departs from germline at one end; a sequencing error may be responsible. The V call is TRBV4-1, the J call TRBJ2-5; no reliable D call. The germline gives CDR1 MGHRA, CDR2 YSYEKL. The CDR3 extends over 17 amino acids. The CDR3 bases are TGTGCCAGCAGCCCGCCCGGACCCCGGGCTTTCCAAGAGACCCAGTACTTC. Translated: CASSPPGPRAFQETQYF.

The chain carries TRBV7-2 and TRBJ2-7, with D possibly matching TRBD1 (5 bases). The CDR3 has 15 amino acids. The V gene lost 5 bases and the J gene lost 0 bases, with 14 bases spanning the gap. The germline CDR1 and CDR2 sequences are SGHTA and FQGNSA. In DNA form, the CDR3 reads TGTGCCAGCAGCCCAGACAGCGACGGCTCCTACGAGCAGTACTTC. Its protein product is CASSPDSDGSYEQYF.

This clonotype was detected ten times or more. CDR3 nucleotides: TGTGCCAGCAGCGTAGATCCGGGGGGGGTGAGCAAAAACATTCAGTACTTC. It specifies CASSVDPGGVSKNIQYF. The chain carries TRBV9 and TRBJ2-4; 8 nucleotides agree with TRBD2. V lost 0 bases, J lost 3 bases, and 8 bases stayed unmatched. The germline CDR1 and CDR2 sequences are SGDLS and YYNGEE. This CDR3 has 17 amino acids.

The chain links TRBV6-2 or TRBV6-3 to TRBJ2-1; D call uncertain. The CDR3 consists of 14 residues. V lost 0 bases, J lost 3 bases, and 6 bases lay in between. From germline, CDR1 is MNHEY and CDR2 SVGEGT. The CDR3: CASSYSGYYNEQFF. In nucleotides, the CDR3 is TGTGCCAGCAGTTACTCGGGCTACTACAATGAGCAGTTCTTC.